The 27 T cell receptor beta chains reported below all come from one sample, sequenced in a study of T cells after yellow fever vaccination. TCRdb reprocessed the 5' RACE reads with MiXCR, giving one entry per CDR3 protein. Among under 600,000 distinct CDR3 sequences listed, less than 15% were seen once. The sequenced sample was PBMCs, obtained on the day of the yellow fever booster vaccination. The receptor source for this set is a man aged 25-40 years who received the YFV17D yellow fever vaccine.

This clonotype was observed a few times. V and J are TRBV9 and TRBJ1-1; D not certain. V lost 0 bases and J lost 8, with 11 bases in between. Germline CDR1 is SGDLS and CDR2 is YYNGEE. The CDR3 is made up of 13 amino acids. The CDR3 region is CASSVVPWSEAFF. The CDR3 DNA follows: TGTGCCAGCAGCGTAGTCCCCTGGTCCGAAGCTTTCTTT.

This clonotype was counted a few times. V gene TRBV24-1 combines with J gene TRBJ2-3, with a weak D call TRBD1 (6 bases). V was cut by 5 bases and J by 5 bases, with 16 bases left in between. In germline, CDR1 is KGHDR, CDR2 SFDVKD. This CDR3 spans 15 amino acids. The CDR3 DNA follows: TGTGCCACCAGTGCCTCGGCCGACAGGAGAGATACGCAGTATTTT. This codes for CATSASADRRDTQYF.

This clonotype came up a few times. This rearrangement joins TRBV7-6 to TRBJ2-7; D remains ambiguous. The CDR3 has 16 amino acids. CDR1 and CDR2 (germline): SGHVS, FNYEAQ. Trimming stripped 0 bases from V and 0 bases from J, with 12 bases between. The CDR3, as DNA: TGTGCCAGCAGCTTAGCCCGCGTCCAAGACTCCTACGAGCAGTACTTC. Its translation is CASSLARVQDSYEQYF.

The sample holds a few counts of this clonotype. V is TRBV24-1 and J is TRBJ2-6; 8 bases align to TRBD1. From germline, CDR1 is KGHDR and CDR2 SFDVKD. CDR3 length: 16 residues. V shed 4 bases and J 3 bases; nucleotides not matched to a gene: 4. CDR3 protein: CATSDPTGDGANVLTF. In nucleotides, the CDR3 is TGTGCCACCAGTGACCCGACAGGGGATGGGGCCAACGTCCTGACTTTC.

This clonotype has a count of ten or more. The gene calls are TRBV12-3 or TRBV12-4 and TRBJ2-7; D not certain. With 3 bases removed from V and 0 bases from J, the gap between germline ends came to 6 bases. The CDR3 covers 13 residues. The CDR3 protein is CASSFGYSYEQYF. CDR3 sequence (DNA): TGTGCCAGCAGTTTCGGTTACTCCTACGAGCAGTACTTC.

The V and J genes are TRBV24-1 and TRBJ2-1; 7 bases line up with TRBD2. The junction had 12 bases not matched to a gene; V was cut back by 4 bases and J by 4 bases. Germline CDR1 is KGHDR and CDR2 is SFDVKD. The CDR3 is 17 amino acids. The CDR3 spells CATSEICREVRYNEQFF. DNA of the CDR3: TGTGCCACCAGTGAAATTTGTCGGGAGGTAAGATACAATGAGCAGTTCTTC.

This chain joins TRBV7-6 and TRBJ2-3; possibly TRBD2 for D (5 bases). V lost 3 bases, J lost 9 bases, and 22 bases lay in between. Germline CDR1 reads SGHVS; CDR2 reads FNYEAQ. The CDR3 extends over 16 amino acids. The CDR3 protein is CASSLEVLALERTQYF. The DNA of the CDR3 is TGTGCCAGCAGCTTGGAGGTATTAGCCCTAGAAAGGACGCAGTATTTT. Complete variable domain (other parts from reference TRBV7-6 and TRBJ2-3): GAGVSQSPRYKVTKRGQDVALRCDPISGHVSLYWYRQALGQGPEFLTYFNYEAQQDKSGLPNDRFSAERPEGSISTLTIQRTEQRDSAMYRCASSLEVLALERTQYFGPGTRLTVL.

DNA for the CDR3: TGCGCCAGCAGCCAAGGGACTAGCGGGGTTTCCGATACGCAGTATTTT. Translating gives CASSQGTSGVSDTQYF. The chain joins TRBV4-1 to TRBJ2-3; 12 nucleotides match TRBD2. J was trimmed by 6 bases and V by 1 base; bases with no gene match: 5. The CDR3 spans 16 residues. The germline CDR1 and CDR2 sequences are MGHRA and YSYEKL.

The CDR3: CASSKRTGPLVQYF. For the CDR3, the DNA is TGTGCCAGCAGCAAACGGACAGGCCCCCTGGTTCAGTATTTT. This chain links TRBV7-2 with TRBJ2-3; 7 bases agree with TRBD1. V trimming: 5 bases; J trimming: 12 bases; junction bases outside the gene matches: 14. The CDR3 extends over 14 amino acids. Germline CDR1 SGHTA, CDR2 FQGNSA.

V and J are TRBV6-1 and TRBJ1-1, with D unresolved. Germline V CDR1 and CDR2: MNHNS, SASEGT. V lost 6 bases and J 3 bases, leaving 17 bases between the germline ends. The CDR3 spans 15 residues. The CDR3 region is CASRDRPLSDTEAFF. CDR3 nucleotides: TGTGCCAGCAGGGATCGCCCCCTCTCGGACACTGAAGCTTTCTTT.

This chain connects TRBV9 to TRBJ2-7; TRBD2 might be the D (6 bases). V was pared by 3 bases and J by 4 bases, with 14 bases between. The CDR3 is made up of 14 amino acids. Germline CDR1 and CDR2: SGDLS and YYNGEE. The CDR3 protein is CASSALDGGYEQYF. For the CDR3, the DNA is TGTGCCAGCAGCGCCCTAGATGGAGGGTACGAGCAGTACTTC.

V and J are TRBV28 and TRBJ1-5; 8 nucleotides line up with TRBD1. CDR3 length: 17 amino acids. V lost 5 bases and J lost 6; bases outside the gene matches: 15. Germline V gives CDR1 MDHEN, CDR2 SYDVKM. This CDR3 reads CASSLGWGRGQLQPQHF. DNA of the CDR3: TGTGCCAGCAGTCTGGGATGGGGCAGGGGGCAGCTTCAGCCCCAGCATTTT.

V gene TRBV10-3 combines with J gene TRBJ2-7, with 7 bases matching TRBD1. The V gene's germline CDR1 is ENHRY and CDR2 SYGVKD. The CDR3 sequence is 14 residues long. With V trimmed by 8 bases and J by 5 bases, 12 bases remained unmatched. The CDR3 spells CAIGRQGVRDEQYF. CDR3 coding DNA: TGTGCCATCGGCCGACAGGGCGTCCGGGACGAGCAGTACTTC.

The J gene is TRBJ1-1, the V gene TRBV12-3 or TRBV12-4, with D possibly TRBD1 on 5 matching bases. The CDR3 loop spans 13 amino acids. V was shortened by 4 bases and J by 5 bases, with 11 bases between the two germline ends. This chain's CDR3 is CASSYGEGTEAFF. As DNA, the CDR3 is TGTGCCAGCAGTTACGGGGAGGGGACTGAAGCTTTCTTT.

The rearrangement joins TRBV12-3 or TRBV12-4 to TRBJ2-2; 7 bases fit TRBD1. The CDR3 runs 13 residues. With 7 bases clipped from V and 7 bases from J, the junction kept 6 bases outside the gene matches. CDR3 protein: CASILQGYGELFF. The CDR3 nucleotides are TGTGCCAGCATCCTACAGGGGTACGGGGAGCTGTTTTTT.

The chain joins TRBV5-1 to TRBJ2-1, with D possibly matching TRBD2 (5 bases). CDR3 length: 14 amino acids. V lost 0 bases and J 10 bases, leaving 14 bases between the germline ends. The germline CDR1 and CDR2 sequences are SGHRS and YFSETQ. CDR3 residues: CASSLERAEEEQFF. The CDR3 DNA reads TGCGCCAGCAGCTTGGAGAGGGCAGAGGAGGAGCAGTTCTTC.

This clonotype occurred many times. This sequence joins TRBV5-1 and TRBJ1-5, with a possible D match to TRBD1 (5 bases). The CDR3 runs 14 residues. In germline, CDR1 is SGHRS, CDR2 YFSETQ. V shed 4 bases and J shed 5 bases, with 13 bases lying between them. The CDR3: CASSPGGVDQPQHF. In nucleotides, the CDR3 is TGCGCCAGCAGCCCCGGGGGTGTTGATCAGCCCCAGCATTTT. The full variable domain, rest sourced from reference TRBV5-1 and TRBJ1-5, is KAGVTQTPRYLIKTRGQQVTLSCSPISGHRSVSWYQQTPGQGLQFLFEYFSETQRNKGNFPGRFSGRQFSNSRSEMNVSTLELGDSALYLCASSPGGVDQPQHFGDGTRLSIL.

This clonotype was recorded at least ten times. This chain connects TRBV7-3 to TRBJ2-2, with D unclear. CDR1 is SGHTA, CDR2 FQGTGA, per germline. The CDR3 has 15 residues. Between the trimmed V and J ends, which lost 1 base and 4 bases, there was a span of 10 bases. The DNA of the CDR3 is TGTGCCAGCAGCTTAAGTCTGGGTCCCACCGGGGAGCTGTTTTTT. This sequence encodes CASSLSLGPTGELFF.

This chain joins TRBV4-3 and TRBJ2-1; D is unresolved. Trimming left V 0 bases short and J 0 bases short, with 12 bases between. This CDR3 region has 17 residues. Germline CDR1 reads LGHNA; CDR2 reads YSLEER. CDR3 nucleotide sequence: TGCGCCAGCAGCCAAGATTTGTGGGCGGCCTCCTACAATGAGCAGTTCTTC. It yields the protein CASSQDLWAASYNEQFF.

This clonotype was seen a few times. The V gene is TRBV28, the J gene TRBJ2-3; no firm D call. The V end lost 7 bases, the J end lost 3 bases, and 20 bases lay between the germline ends. The CDR3 runs to 16 residues. Looked up from germline, CDR1 is MDHEN and CDR2 is SYDVKM. DNA for the CDR3: TGTGCCAGCACCGAAGACCTATACCTGGGAACAGATACGCAGTATTTT. Amino acids: CASTEDLYLGTDTQYF.

The V call is TRBV5-4, the J call TRBJ2-3, with 7 bases identical to TRBD1. Trimming cost V 0 bases and J 4 bases; bases outside gene matches: 8. This CDR3 comprises 16 residues. Germline-derived CDR1 and CDR2 are SGHNT and YYREEE (reference sequence). Here the CDR3 reads CASSLAGQGDADTQYF. The CDR3 DNA sequence: TGTGCCAGCAGCTTGGCTGGGCAGGGGGATGCAGATACGCAGTATTTT.

V and J are TRBV15 and TRBJ1-6; maybe TRBD1 (6 bases). With 4 bases removed from V and 7 bases from J, the gap between germline ends came to 23 bases. The CDR3 is 18 amino acids. Looked up from germline, CDR1 is LNHNV and CDR2 is YYDKDF (reference sequence). CDR3: CATSKTRTRGGGNSPLHF. The CDR3 DNA reads TGTGCCACCAGCAAAACCCGCACACGAGGGGGGGGCAATTCACCCCTCCACTTT.

The chain carries TRBV20-1 and TRBJ1-5, with 10 bases that match TRBD1. This CDR3 contains 14 residues. Germline-derived CDR1 and CDR2 are DFQATT and SNEGSKA (reference sequence). The junction had 5 bases not matched to a gene; V was cut back by 3 bases and J by 6 bases. This CDR3 reads CSARGGTGVQPQHF. CDR3 DNA: TGCAGTGCTAGGGGAGGGACAGGGGTTCAGCCCCAGCATTTT.

This clonotype was observed a few times. This rearrangement joins TRBV5-1 to TRBJ2-3, with 9 bases aligning to TRBD1. Germline trimming cut 4 bases from V and 4 bases from J; bases unmatched to any gene: 4. The CDR3 covers 14 residues. CDR1 SGHRS and CDR2 YFSETQ come from the germline V gene. The CDR3 sequence is CASSQDRGADTQYF. CDR3 DNA: TGCGCCAGCAGCCAGGACAGGGGAGCAGATACGCAGTATTTT. Variable domain in full (rest from reference TRBV5-1 and TRBJ2-3): KAGVTQTPRYLIKTRGQQVTLSCSPISGHRSVSWYQQTPGQGLQFLFEYFSETQRNKGNFPGRFSGRQFSNSRSEMNVSTLELGDSALYLCASSQDRGADTQYFGPGTRLTVL.

This clonotype was detected ten times or more. V and J are TRBV21-1 and TRBJ2-3; TRBD1 is the table's D call and was not checked against the DNA. TRBV21-1 is designated a pseudogene. The CDR3 is 16 residues long. The CDR3, as DNA: TGTGCCAGCAGCAAAGCAGGGGACAGGGGAACAGATACGCAGTATTTT. Encoded protein: CASSKAGDRGTDTQYF.

Worth noting for this clonotype: Given the absence of the conserved phenylalanine or tryptophan at the CDR3 end, a read error is likely. The limits of the CDR3 on the DNA are not certain, so only TCRdb's listed CDR3 is given. The chain carries TRBV28 and TRBJ2-3; TRBD1 was called by the table and not checked on the DNA. Both ends counted, the CDR3 spans 12 residues. Germline CDR1 is MDHEN and CDR2 is SYDVKM. The chain's CDR3 is CASSLPGQGVYV.

This clonotype was counted only a few times. This sequence joins TRBV3-1 and TRBJ2-2; D is unclear. The length of the CDR3 is 13 residues. Germline V gene sequence: CDR1 LGHDT, CDR2 YNNKEL (reference sequence). V was shortened by 2 bases and J by 5 bases, with 6 bases between the two germline ends. CDR3 nucleotide sequence: TGTGCCAGCAGCCAATCTAGTACCGGGGAGCTGTTTTTT. It is translated as CASSQSSTGELFF.